This T cell receptor beta chain was profiled in a study of T cells expressing NK-cell markers. In the study overall: The study sequenced eight donors, seven HCMV-seropositive and one seronegative.

TCRdb reprocessed the 5' RACE reads, with one entry per CDR3 protein and no DNA. The table for this sample gives about 190,000 distinct CDR3 sequences. CDR1 is LGHNA, CDR2 YNFKEQ, per germline. This CDR3 region has 16 residues. The sequenced material came from blood T cells: a sorted CD56 or NKG2C T cell subset, CD4+ or CD8+ T cells, or bulk PBMC T cells (not recorded which). This TCR derives from a man aged 18-75 years in good health. The V and J genes are TRBV4-2 and TRBJ2-7; TCRdb's D call, TRBD2, is unchecked because there is no DNA. CDR3 protein: CASSQEEGIRSHEQYF.